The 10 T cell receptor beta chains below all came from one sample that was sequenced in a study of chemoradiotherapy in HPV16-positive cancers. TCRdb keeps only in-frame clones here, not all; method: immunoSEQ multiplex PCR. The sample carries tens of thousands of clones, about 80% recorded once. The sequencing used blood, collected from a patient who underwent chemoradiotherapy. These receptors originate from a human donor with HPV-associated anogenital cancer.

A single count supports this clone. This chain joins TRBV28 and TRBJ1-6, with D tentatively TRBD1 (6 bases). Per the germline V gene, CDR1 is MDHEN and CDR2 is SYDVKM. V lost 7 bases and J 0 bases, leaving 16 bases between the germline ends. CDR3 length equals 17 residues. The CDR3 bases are TGTGCCAGCAAAAAGGGGGGGTTGAGCTCCTATAATTCACCCCTCCACTTT. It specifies CASKKGGLSSYNSPLHF.

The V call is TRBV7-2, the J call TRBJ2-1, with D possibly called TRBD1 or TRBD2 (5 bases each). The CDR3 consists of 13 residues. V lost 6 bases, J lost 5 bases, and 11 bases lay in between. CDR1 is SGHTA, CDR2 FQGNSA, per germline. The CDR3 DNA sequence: TGTGCCAGCAGTAGGGACCAACACAATGAGCAGTTCTTC. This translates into CASSRDQHNEQFF.

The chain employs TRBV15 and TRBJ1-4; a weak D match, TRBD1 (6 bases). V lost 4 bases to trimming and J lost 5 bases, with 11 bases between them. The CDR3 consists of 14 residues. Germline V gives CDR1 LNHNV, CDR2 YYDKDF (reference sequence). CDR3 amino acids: CATSIRGGNEKLFF. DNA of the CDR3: TGTGCCACCAGCATCAGGGGAGGAAATGAAAAACTGTTTTTT.

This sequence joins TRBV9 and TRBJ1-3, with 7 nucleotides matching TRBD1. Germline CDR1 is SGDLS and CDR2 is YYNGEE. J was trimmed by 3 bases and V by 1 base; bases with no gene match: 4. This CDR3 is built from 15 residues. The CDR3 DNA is TGTGCCAGCAGCGTAACGACAGGGAGTGGAAACACCATATATTTT. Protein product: CASSVTTGSGNTIYF.

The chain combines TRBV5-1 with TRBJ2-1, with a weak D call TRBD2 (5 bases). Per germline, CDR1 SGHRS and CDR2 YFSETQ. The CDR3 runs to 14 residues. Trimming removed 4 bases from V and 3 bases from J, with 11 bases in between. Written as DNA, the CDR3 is TGCGCCAGCAGCCCGGAGGCACTCTACAATGAGCAGTTCTTC. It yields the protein CASSPEALYNEQFF.

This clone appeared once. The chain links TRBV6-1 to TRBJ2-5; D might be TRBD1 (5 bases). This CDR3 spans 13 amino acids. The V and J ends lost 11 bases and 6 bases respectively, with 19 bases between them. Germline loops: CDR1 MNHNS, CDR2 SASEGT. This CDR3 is CAGMGQTEKTQYF. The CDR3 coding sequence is TGTGCCGGAATGGGGCAGACCGAGAAGACCCAGTACTTC.

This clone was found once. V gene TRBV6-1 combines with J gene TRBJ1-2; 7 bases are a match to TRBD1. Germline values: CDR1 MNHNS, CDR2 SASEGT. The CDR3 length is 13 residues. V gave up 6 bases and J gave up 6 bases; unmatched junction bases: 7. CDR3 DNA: TGTGCCAGCAGGGGGGGTGACAGGGATGGCTACACCTTC. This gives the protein CASRGGDRDGYTF.

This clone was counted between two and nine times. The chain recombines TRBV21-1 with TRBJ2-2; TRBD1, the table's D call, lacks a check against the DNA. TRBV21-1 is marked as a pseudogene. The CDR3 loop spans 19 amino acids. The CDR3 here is CASSPPFGEQGKYTGELFF. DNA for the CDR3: TGTGCCAGCAGCCCCCCGTTTGGGGAACAGGGGAAGTACACCGGGGAGCTGTTTTTT.

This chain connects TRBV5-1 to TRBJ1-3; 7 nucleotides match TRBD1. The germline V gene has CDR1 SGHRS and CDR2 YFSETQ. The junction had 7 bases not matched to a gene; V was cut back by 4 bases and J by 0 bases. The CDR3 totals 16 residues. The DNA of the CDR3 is TGCGCCAGCAGCCCGGGACAGTCCCTCTCTGGAAACACCATATATTTT. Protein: CASSPGQSLSGNTIYF.

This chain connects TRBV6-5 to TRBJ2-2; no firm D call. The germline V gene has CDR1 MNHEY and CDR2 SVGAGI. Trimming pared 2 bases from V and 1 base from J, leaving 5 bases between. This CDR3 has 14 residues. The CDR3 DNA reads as TGTGCCAGCAGTTACAGTATGAACACCGGGGAGCTGTTTTTT. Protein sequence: CASSYSMNTGELFF.